Listed below are T cell receptor beta chains from one sample, sequenced in a study of shared clonotypes between healthy human individuals. TCRdb's copy holds only in-frame clones and misses some; the assay was immunoSEQ multiplex PCR. The sample carries about 680,000 clones, 92% recorded once. Input material: naive CD8+ T cells sorted from blood. The receptors were gathered from a man between 25 and 39 years old in good health. CDR3s include the opening cysteine and the closing phenylalanine or tryptophan. D genes are given only for firm matches. Rows give clone size only sometimes, using once, few, many, or a class for an expanded clone.

TRBV5-6	-	TRBJ1-1	-	CASNLLTENTEAFF	TGTGCCAGCAACCTACTAACGGAGAACACTGAAGCTTTCTTT
TRBV5-6	-	TRBJ1-5	-	CASSLSPNQPQHF	TGTGCCAGCAGCTTGTCTCCCAATCAGCCCCAGCATTTT
TRBV29-1	TRBD2	TRBJ2-7	-	CSVEEGVGSGSYEQYF	TGCAGCGTTGAAGAGGGAGTCGGCAGCGGGAGCTACGAGCAGTACTTC
TRBV7-8	-	TRBJ2-7	-	CASSLQGDEQYF	TGTGCCAGCAGTTTACAGGGAGACGAGCAGTACTTC
TRBV5-1	-	TRBJ2-7	-	CASSLGRVITYEQYF	TGCGCCAGCAGCTTGGGGAGGGTTATTACCTACGAGCAGTACTTC
TRBV7-9	-	TRBJ2-1	-	CASSLGQGWVEQFF	TGTGCCAGCAGCTTAGGCCAGGGGTGGGTTGAGCAGTTCTTC
TRBV27	-	TRBJ2-7	-	CASSLSTGYEQYF	TGTGCCAGCAGTTTATCGACAGGATACGAGCAGTACTTC
TRBV11-2	TRBD2	TRBJ2-2	-	CASSPGLAGATGELFF	TGTGCCAGCAGCCCTGGACTAGCGGGAGCCACCGGGGAGCTGTTTTTT
TRBV2	-	TRBJ1-2	-	CASSEREGDSLFNYGYTF	TGTGCCAGCAGTGAACGGGAAGGGGACTCACTTTTTAACTATGGCTACACCTTC
TRBV28	TRBD1	TRBJ2-5	-	CASSPTGEETQYF	TGTGCCAGCAGTCCGACAGGGGAAGAGACCCAGTACTTC
TRBV4-1	-	TRBJ1-1	-	CASSNRAGADTEAFF	TGCGCCAGCAGCAACCGGGCGGGGGCGGACACTGAAGCTTTCTTT
TRBV5-6	-	TRBJ2-3	-	CASSFGGGTQYF	TGTGCCAGCAGCTTTGGGGGAGGTACGCAGTATTTT
TRBV29-1	TRBD1	TRBJ1-2	-	CSVEAADRANYGYTF	TGCAGCGTTGAAGCGGCGGACAGGGCTAACTATGGCTACACCTTC
TRBV7-2	-	TRBJ2-3	-	CASSSTGTQRRTDTQYF	TGTGCCAGCAGCTCAACTGGGACACAACGACGCACAGATACGCAGTATTTT
TRBV4-3	-	TRBJ1-4	-	CASSQDVFAARANEKLFF	TGCGCCAGCAGCCAAGACGTGTTTGCGGCCAGGGCAAATGAAAAACTGTTTTTT
TRBV10-3	TRBD2	TRBJ2-2	-	CAISERGLDGGGELFF	TGTGCCATCAGTGAGCGGGGACTAGATGGTGGCGGGGAGCTGTTTTTT
TRBV7-9	-	TRBJ2-1	-	CASSLGAEQFF	TGTGCCAGCAGCTTGGGTGCTGAGCAGTTCTTC
TRBV5-6	-	TRBJ2-3	-	CASSLWADPQGRTDTQYF	TGTGCCAGCAGCTTGTGGGCAGACCCTCAAGGCAGGACAGATACGCAGTATTTT
TRBV10-3	-	TRBJ2-3	-	CAISGSGGTTSTDTQYF	TGTGCCATCAGTGGTAGCGGAGGAACCACTAGCACAGATACGCAGTATTTT
TRBV4-1	-	TRBJ1-4	-	CASSQSWEKLFF	TGCGCCAGCAGCCAATCCTGGGAAAAACTGTTTTTT
TRBV19	TRBD1	TRBJ1-1	-	CASSKVTGPNTEAFF	TGTGCCAGTAGTAAAGTGACAGGGCCGAACACTGAAGCTTTCTTT
TRBV29-1	TRBD1	TRBJ1-2	-	CSVEEGPGGNGYTF	TGCAGCGTTGAAGAGGGCCCAGGGGGAAATGGCTACACCTTC
TRBV14	-	TRBJ1-3	-	CASSQETGDRNTIYF	TGTGCCAGCAGCCAAGAGACCGGGGATCGAAACACCATATATTTT
TRBV7-2	-	TRBJ2-1	-	CASSSSLGPREQFF	TGTGCCAGCAGCTCATCCCTAGGACCTCGTGAGCAGTTCTTC
TRBV7-6	-	TRBJ2-2	-	CASSSRWVDENTGELFF	TGTGCCAGCAGCTCCCGCTGGGTCGACGAGAACACCGGGGAGCTGTTTTTT
TRBV27	-	TRBJ2-2	-	CASSSLTGELFF	TGTGCCAGCAGTTCCTTAACCGGGGAGCTGTTTTTT
TRBV29-1	-	TRBJ2-3	-	CSVEADTQYF	TGCAGCGTTGAGGCAGATACGCAGTATTTT
TRBV10-1	-	TRBJ2-3	-	CASKKHRKFSFPMQYF	TGCGCCAGCAAGAAACACCGGAAATTTTCTTTTCCAATGCAGTATTTT
TRBV27	-	TRBJ2-7	-	CASSLIGAYEQYF	TGTGCCAGCAGTCTCATCGGAGCGTACGAGCAGTACTTC
TRBV4-1	-	TRBJ2-7	-	CASSQDVPYEQYF	TGCGCCAGCAGCCAAGATGTACCCTACGAGCAGTACTTC
TRBV13	-	TRBJ2-3	-	CASSHVRELGSTDTQYF	TGTGCCAGCAGCCACGTGAGGGAACTAGGGTCCACAGATACGCAGTATTTT
TRBV11-2	-	TRBJ1-5	once	CASSVGNNQPQHF	TGTGCCAGCAGTGTAGGCAACAATCAGCCCCAGCATTTT